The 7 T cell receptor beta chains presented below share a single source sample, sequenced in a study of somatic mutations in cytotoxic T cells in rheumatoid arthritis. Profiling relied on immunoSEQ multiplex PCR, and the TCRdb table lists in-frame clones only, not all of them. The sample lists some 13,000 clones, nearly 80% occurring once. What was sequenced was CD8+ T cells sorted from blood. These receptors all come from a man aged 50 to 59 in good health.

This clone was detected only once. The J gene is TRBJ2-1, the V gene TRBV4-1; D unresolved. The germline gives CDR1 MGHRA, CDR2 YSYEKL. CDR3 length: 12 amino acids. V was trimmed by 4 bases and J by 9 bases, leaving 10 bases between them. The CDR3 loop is CASSPGYGEQFF. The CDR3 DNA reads TGCGCCAGCAGCCCCGGCTATGGTGAGCAGTTCTTC.

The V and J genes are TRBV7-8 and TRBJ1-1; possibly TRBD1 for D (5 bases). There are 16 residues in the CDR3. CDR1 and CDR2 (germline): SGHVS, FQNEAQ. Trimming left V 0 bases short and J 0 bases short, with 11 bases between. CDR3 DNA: TGTGCCAGCAGCTTAGCGAGGGGACTGATGAACACTGAAGCTTTCTTT. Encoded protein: CASSLARGLMNTEAFF.

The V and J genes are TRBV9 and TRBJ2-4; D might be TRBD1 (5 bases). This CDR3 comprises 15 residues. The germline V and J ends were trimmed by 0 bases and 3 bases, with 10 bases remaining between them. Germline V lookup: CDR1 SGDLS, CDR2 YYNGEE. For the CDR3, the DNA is TGTGCCAGCAGCGTAGAGGGGCACGGCAAAAACATTCAGTACTTC. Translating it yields CASSVEGHGKNIQYF.

The CDR3 nucleotides read TGTGCCAGTAGTATTTTCAAGGGTTACGAGCAGTACTTC. Translated, it gives CASSIFKGYEQYF. This rearrangement joins TRBV19 to TRBJ2-7; D remains unclear. Trimming shortened V by 3 bases and J by 4 bases, and 10 bases separated the two germline ends. The CDR3 is 13 residues long. Looked up from germline, CDR1 is LNHDA and CDR2 is SQIVND (reference sequence).

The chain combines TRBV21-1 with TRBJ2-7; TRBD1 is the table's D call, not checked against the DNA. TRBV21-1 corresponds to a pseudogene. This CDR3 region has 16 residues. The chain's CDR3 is CASKPRRTGVTYEQYF. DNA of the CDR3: TGTGCCAGCAAACCGAGACGGACAGGCGTCACCTACGAGCAGTACTTC.

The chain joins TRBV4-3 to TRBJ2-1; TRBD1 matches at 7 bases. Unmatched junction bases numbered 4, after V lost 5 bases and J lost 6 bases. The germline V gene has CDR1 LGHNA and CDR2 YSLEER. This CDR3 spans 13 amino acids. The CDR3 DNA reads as TGCGCCAGCAGCTCTACAGGGGTCAATGAGCAGTTCTTC. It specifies CASSSTGVNEQFF.

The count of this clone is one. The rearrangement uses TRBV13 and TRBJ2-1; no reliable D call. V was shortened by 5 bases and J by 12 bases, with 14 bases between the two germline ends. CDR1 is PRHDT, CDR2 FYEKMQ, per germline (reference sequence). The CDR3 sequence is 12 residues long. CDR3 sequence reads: CASSRGTEPQFF. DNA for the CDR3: TGTGCCAGCAGCCGTGGTACGGAACCGCAGTTCTTC.